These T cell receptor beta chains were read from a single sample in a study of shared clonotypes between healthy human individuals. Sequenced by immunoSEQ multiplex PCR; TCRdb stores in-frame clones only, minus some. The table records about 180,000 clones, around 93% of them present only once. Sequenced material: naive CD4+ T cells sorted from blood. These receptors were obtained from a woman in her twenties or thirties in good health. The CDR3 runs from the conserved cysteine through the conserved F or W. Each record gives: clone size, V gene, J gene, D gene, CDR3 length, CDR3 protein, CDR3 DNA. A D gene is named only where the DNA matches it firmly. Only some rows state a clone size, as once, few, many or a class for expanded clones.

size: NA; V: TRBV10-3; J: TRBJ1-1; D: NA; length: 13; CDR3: CAISGMQETEAFF; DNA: TGTGCCATCAGTGGGATGCAAGAAACTGAAGCTTTCTTT
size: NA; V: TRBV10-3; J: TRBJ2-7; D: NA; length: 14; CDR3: CAISENRLAYEQYF; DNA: TGTGCCATCAGTGAGAACAGGTTAGCCTACGAGCAGTACTTC
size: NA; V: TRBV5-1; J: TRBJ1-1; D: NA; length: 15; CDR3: CASFASTGVGTEAFF; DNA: TGCGCCAGCTTTGCCTCCACGGGGGTAGGCACTGAAGCTTTCTTT
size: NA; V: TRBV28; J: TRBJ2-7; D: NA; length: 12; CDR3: CASAGPTYEQYF; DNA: TGTGCCAGCGCGGGGCCGACCTACGAGCAGTACTTC
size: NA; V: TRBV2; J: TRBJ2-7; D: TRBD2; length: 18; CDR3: CASTHEKTEREFRYEQYF; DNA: TGTGCCAGCACTCACGAGAAAACAGAGCGGGAGTTTCGGTACGAGCAGTACTTC
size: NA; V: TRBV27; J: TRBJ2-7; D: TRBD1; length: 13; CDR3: CASKPGTGLEQYF; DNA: TGTGCCAGCAAACCCGGGACAGGGCTCGAGCAGTACTTC
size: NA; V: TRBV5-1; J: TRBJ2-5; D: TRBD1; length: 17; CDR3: CASSILPGQGPYAEQYF; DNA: TGCGCCAGCAGCATACTGCCGGGACAGGGACCGTACGCGGAGCAGTACTTC
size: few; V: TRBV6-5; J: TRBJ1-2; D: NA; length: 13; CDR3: CASSYGQGRGYTF; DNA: TGTGCCAGCAGTTACGGCCAGGGGCGAGGCTACACCTTC
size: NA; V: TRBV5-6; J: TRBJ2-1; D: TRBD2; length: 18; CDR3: CASSFLAGGPSSYNEQFF; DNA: TGTGCCAGCAGCTTCCTAGCGGGAGGGCCTAGCTCCTACAATGAGCAGTTCTTC
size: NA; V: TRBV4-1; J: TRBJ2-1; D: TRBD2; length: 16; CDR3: CASSHPGTSVYNEQFF; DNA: TGCGCCAGCAGCCATCCCGGGACTAGCGTTTACAATGAGCAGTTCTTC
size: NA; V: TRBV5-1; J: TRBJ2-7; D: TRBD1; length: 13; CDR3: CASRGTGNYEQYF; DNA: TGCGCCAGCAGAGGGACAGGGAACTACGAGCAGTACTTC
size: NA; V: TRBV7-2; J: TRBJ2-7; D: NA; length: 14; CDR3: CASSLGGTSYEQYF; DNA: TGTGCCAGCAGCCTCGGCGGAACCTCCTACGAGCAGTACTTC
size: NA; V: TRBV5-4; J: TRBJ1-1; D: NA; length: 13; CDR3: CASSLSDNTEAFF; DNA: TGTGCCAGCAGCTTGAGCGACAACACTGAAGCTTTCTTT
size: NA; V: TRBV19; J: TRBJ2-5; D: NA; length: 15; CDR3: CASSIVGDFEETQYF; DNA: TGTGCCAGTAGTATAGTCGGCGACTTCGAAGAGACCCAGTACTTC
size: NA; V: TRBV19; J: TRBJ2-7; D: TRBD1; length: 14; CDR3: CASSPGTVKSEQYF; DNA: TGTGCCAGTAGTCCCGGGACAGTAAAATCCGAGCAGTACTTC
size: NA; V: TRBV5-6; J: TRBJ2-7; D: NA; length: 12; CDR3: CASSFRHYEQYF; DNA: TGTGCCAGCAGCTTCAGACACTACGAGCAGTACTTC
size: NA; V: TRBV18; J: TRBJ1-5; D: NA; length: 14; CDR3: CASSLRGGNQPQHF; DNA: TGTGCCAGCTCACTCAGGGGCGGCAATCAGCCCCAGCATTTT
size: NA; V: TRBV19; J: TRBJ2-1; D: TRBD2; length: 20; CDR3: CASCPGWGLAGVGSYNEQFF; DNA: TGTGCCAGTTGCCCGGGATGGGGACTAGCGGGAGTGGGCTCCTACAATGAGCAGTTCTTC
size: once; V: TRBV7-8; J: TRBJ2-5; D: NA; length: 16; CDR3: CASTLISGSSQETQYF; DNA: TGTGCCAGCACCCTGATATCAGGGAGCTCCCAAGAGACCCAGTACTTC
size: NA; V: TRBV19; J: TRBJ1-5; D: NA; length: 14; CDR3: CASRLAGGNQPQHF; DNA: TGTGCCAGTAGATTGGCAGGGGGCAATCAGCCCCAGCATTTT
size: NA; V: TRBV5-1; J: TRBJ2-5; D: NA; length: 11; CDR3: CASSLEGQQYF; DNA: TGCGCCAGCAGCTTGGAAGGCCAGCAGTACTTC
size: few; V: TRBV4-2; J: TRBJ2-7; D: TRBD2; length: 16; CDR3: CASSQEGKREGYEQYF; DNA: TGTGCCAGCAGCCAAGAAGGGAAGCGGGAGGGTTACGAGCAGTACTTC
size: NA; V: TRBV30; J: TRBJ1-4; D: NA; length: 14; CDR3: CAWSPGLHNEKLFF; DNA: TGTGCCTGGTCGCCGGGACTGCATAATGAAAAACTGTTTTTT
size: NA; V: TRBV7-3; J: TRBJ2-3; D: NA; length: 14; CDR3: CASSLSPTTDTQYF; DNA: TGTGCCAGCAGCTTAAGTCCCACCACAGATACGCAGTATTTT
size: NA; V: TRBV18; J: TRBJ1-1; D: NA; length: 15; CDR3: CASSSTGNVNTEAFF; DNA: TGTGCCAGCTCCTCGACGGGGAATGTGAACACTGAAGCTTTCTTT
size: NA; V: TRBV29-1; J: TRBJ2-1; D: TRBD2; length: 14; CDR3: CSVAGTSVWDEQFF; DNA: TGCAGCGTCGCCGGGACTAGCGTCTGGGATGAGCAGTTCTTC
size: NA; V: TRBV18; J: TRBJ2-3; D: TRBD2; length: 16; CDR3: CASSPPGAGGLDTQYF; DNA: TGTGCCAGCTCACCACCAGGAGCGGGAGGGCTGGATACGCAGTATTTT
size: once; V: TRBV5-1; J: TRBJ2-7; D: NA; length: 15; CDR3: CASSVLESGAYEQYF; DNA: TGCGCCAGCAGCGTACTAGAAAGTGGGGCCTACGAGCAGTACTTC
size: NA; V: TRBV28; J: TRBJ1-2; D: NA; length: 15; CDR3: CASTLGGGAAYGYTF; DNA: TGTGCCAGCACGTTGGGAGGAGGGGCCGCCTATGGCTACACCTTC
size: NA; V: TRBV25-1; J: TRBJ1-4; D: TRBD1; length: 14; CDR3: CASRARQGVEKLFF; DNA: TGTGCCAGCAGGGCTCGACAGGGTGTTGAAAAACTGTTTTTT
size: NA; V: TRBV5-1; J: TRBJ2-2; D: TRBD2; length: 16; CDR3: CASSVTSGPNTGELFF; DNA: TGCGCCAGCAGCGTTACTAGCGGGCCCAACACCGGGGAGCTGTTTTTT
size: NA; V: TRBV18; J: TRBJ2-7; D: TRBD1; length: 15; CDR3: CASSPGQGFTYEQYF; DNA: TGTGCCAGCTCACCCGGACAGGGGTTCACCTACGAGCAGTACTTC
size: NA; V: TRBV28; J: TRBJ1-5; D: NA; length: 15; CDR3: CASSLWDTNNQPQHF; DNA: TGTGCCAGCAGTTTATGGGACACCAACAATCAGCCCCAGCATTTT
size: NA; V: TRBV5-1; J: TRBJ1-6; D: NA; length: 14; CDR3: CASSLSGGNSPLHF; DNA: TGCGCCAGCAGCTTGTCGGGCGGAAATTCACCCCTCCACTTT
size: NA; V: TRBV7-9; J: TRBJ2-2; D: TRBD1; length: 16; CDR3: CASSLVGRGRTGELFF; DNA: TGTGCCAGCAGCTTAGTGGGCAGGGGGCGCACCGGGGAGCTGTTTTTT
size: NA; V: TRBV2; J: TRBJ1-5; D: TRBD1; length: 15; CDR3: CASRDREVSNQPQHF; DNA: TGTGCCAGCAGGGACAGGGAGGTGAGCAATCAGCCCCAGCATTTT